This T cell receptor (beta chain) was identified during a study of cytomegalovirus exposure and HLA in healthy donors. In the case of this clone: Its specificity is unknown.

Trimming removed 0 bases from V and 4 bases from J, with 9 bases in between. CDR1 is MGHRA, CDR2 YSYEKL, per germline. The CDR3 runs to 14 residues. The PCR used 60 Vbeta and 13 Jbeta primers. Sequencing was performed with immunoSEQ multiplex PCR; in TCRdb, only in-frame clones are kept and a portion is missing. The sample has some 180,000 clones; around three quarters are singletons. The donors were healthy bone marrow donors. Despite likely unrecorded immune exposures, the donors were nominally healthy at the time of sampling. Study-wide results and caveats: In a later analysis, TCR beta V- and J-gene trimming was associated with a missense DCLRE1C variant. Differences between HLA loci emerged in a later analysis of TCR association rates, with DRB1 most and HLA-C fewest.

Sequences were obtained from PBMCs. The chain has TRBV4-1 and TRBJ2-5; D is unresolved. This receptor was identified in a young woman in good health and CMV-seropositive. The CDR3 loop is CASSQDPESETQYF. The CDR3 DNA follows: TGCGCCAGCAGCCAAGATCCAGAATCAGAGACCCAGTACTTC.